This T cell receptor beta chain was observed in a study of control samples from healthy donors and cancer patients. Some clones are missing from TCRdb's copy, which holds only in-frame ones; the method was immunoSEQ multiplex PCR. The table has some 45,000 clones, less than 90% seen once. The TCR originated in a man aged 55 to 70 in good health. The sequencing sample was made of blood.

Written as DNA, the CDR3 is TGTGCCAGCAGCCAAGGGTACAGGACAAGCTCTGGAAACACCATATATTTT. Protein: CASSQGYRTSSGNTIYF. The chain couples TRBV3-1 (or the pseudogene TRBV3-2) to TRBJ1-3, with D tentatively TRBD1 (5 bases). This CDR3 region has 17 residues. V lost 1 base and J 0 bases, leaving 13 bases between the germline ends. From germline, CDR1 is LGHDT and CDR2 YNNKEL (reference sequence).